The rows below give T cell receptor beta chains drawn from one sample of a study of cytomegalovirus exposure and HLA in healthy donors. Using immunoSEQ multiplex PCR, the repertoire was profiled, and TCRdb retains in-frame clones only, with some absent. The sample carries over 150,000 clones, 91% recorded once. Sequencing was performed on PBMCs. The receptors derive from a young woman in good health and CMV-seropositive. Each CDR3 is given with its conserved first and last residue. Fields, in order: J gene, D gene, V gene, clone size, CDR3 protein, CDR3 DNA. A D gene is named only where the DNA matches it firmly. A row's size may be missing; if present it is once, few, many or a size class.

J gene: TRBJ1-1; D gene: NA; V gene: TRBV4-3; clone size: NA; CDR3 protein: CASSQDGQGWNTEAFF; CDR3 DNA: TGCGCCAGCAGCCAAGATGGGCAGGGCTGGAACACTGAAGCTTTCTTT
J gene: TRBJ1-2; D gene: NA; V gene: TRBV9; clone size: few; CDR3 protein: CASSVGHRVGYGYTF; CDR3 DNA: TGTGCCAGCAGCGTAGGTCACAGGGTGGGCTATGGCTACACCTTC
J gene: TRBJ1-5; D gene: NA; V gene: TRBV11-2; clone size: NA; CDR3 protein: CASSFQGSDNQPQHF; CDR3 DNA: TGTGCCAGCAGCTTCCAGGGCAGCGACAATCAGCCCCAGCATTTT
J gene: TRBJ1-1; D gene: NA; V gene: TRBV6-1; clone size: few; CDR3 protein: CASSEEGPGAFF; CDR3 DNA: TGTGCCAGCAGTGAAGAGGGGCCTGGGGCTTTCTTT
J gene: TRBJ1-2; D gene: NA; V gene: TRBV6-5; clone size: NA; CDR3 protein: CASSYSAGGRGYTF; CDR3 DNA: TGTGCCAGCAGTTACTCTGCCGGGGGGAGAGGCTACACCTTC
J gene: TRBJ2-1; D gene: NA; V gene: TRBV11-3; clone size: NA; CDR3 protein: CASSLSGFEQFF; CDR3 DNA: TGTGCCAGCAGCTTATCCGGGTTTGAGCAGTTCTTC
J gene: TRBJ2-2; D gene: TRBD1; V gene: TRBV6-6; clone size: NA; CDR3 protein: CASLQGQPNTGELFF; CDR3 DNA: TGTGCCAGCCTACAGGGACAGCCGAACACCGGGGAGCTGTTTTTT
J gene: TRBJ2-1; D gene: NA; V gene: TRBV7-9; clone size: NA; CDR3 protein: CASSIHTGYNEQFF; CDR3 DNA: TGTGCCAGCAGCATCCACACAGGATACAATGAGCAGTTCTTC
J gene: TRBJ2-7; D gene: NA; V gene: TRBV27; clone size: NA; CDR3 protein: CASSSNPLGGEQYF; CDR3 DNA: TGTGCCAGCAGTTCAAACCCCCTAGGGGGCGAGCAGTACTTC
J gene: TRBJ1-2; D gene: TRBD1; V gene: TRBV10-3; clone size: NA; CDR3 protein: CAISNRQGNYGYTF; CDR3 DNA: TGTGCCATCAGCAACCGACAGGGGAACTATGGCTACACCTTC
J gene: TRBJ2-3; D gene: NA; V gene: TRBV4-2; clone size: NA; CDR3 protein: CASSQDPQGGDTQYF; CDR3 DNA: TGTGCCAGCAGCCAAGACCCCCAGGGGGGAGATACGCAGTATTTT
J gene: TRBJ2-2; D gene: TRBD2; V gene: TRBV5-5; clone size: NA; CDR3 protein: CASSPGLASNTGELFF; CDR3 DNA: TGTGCCAGCAGCCCCGGACTAGCTTCGAACACCGGGGAGCTGTTTTTT
J gene: TRBJ2-7; D gene: NA; V gene: TRBV20-1; clone size: NA; CDR3 protein: CSAPLRGEQYF; CDR3 DNA: TGCAGTGCTCCCCTCAGGGGCGAGCAGTACTTC
J gene: TRBJ1-6; D gene: TRBD1; V gene: TRBV5-1; clone size: NA; CDR3 protein: CASSPGTGGAGSPLHF; CDR3 DNA: TGCGCCAGCAGTCCCGGGACAGGGGGCGCGGGTTCACCCCTCCACTTT
J gene: TRBJ2-3; D gene: TRBD1; V gene: TRBV6-1; clone size: NA; CDR3 protein: CASSEQGTGATDTQYF; CDR3 DNA: TGTGCCAGCAGTGAACAGGGGACAGGGGCCACAGATACGCAGTATTTT
J gene: TRBJ2-4; D gene: TRBD1; V gene: TRBV5-6; clone size: NA; CDR3 protein: CASSFTGTGGNIQYF; CDR3 DNA: TGTGCCAGCAGCTTCACCGGGACAGGGGGGAACATTCAGTACTTC
J gene: TRBJ2-3; D gene: NA; V gene: TRBV18; clone size: NA; CDR3 protein: CASSLVFEGTDTQYF; CDR3 DNA: TGTGCCAGCTCACTGGTCTTTGAGGGCACAGATACGCAGTATTTT
J gene: TRBJ2-5; D gene: TRBD2; V gene: TRBV7-9; clone size: NA; CDR3 protein: CASSSPRGGQETQYF; CDR3 DNA: TGTGCCAGCAGCTCCCCTCGGGGGGGCCAAGAGACCCAGTACTTC
J gene: TRBJ2-2; D gene: NA; V gene: TRBV9; clone size: once; CDR3 protein: CASSVGAGKNTGELFF; CDR3 DNA: TGTGCCAGCAGCGTAGGGGCAGGGAAGAACACCGGGGAGCTGTTTTTT
J gene: TRBJ2-5; D gene: NA; V gene: TRBV5-5; clone size: NA; CDR3 protein: CASSSSGFVQETQYF; CDR3 DNA: TGTGCCAGCAGCTCATCAGGGTTTGTACAAGAGACCCAGTACTTC
J gene: TRBJ2-5; D gene: TRBD1; V gene: TRBV29-1; clone size: NA; CDR3 protein: CSVEKIDRGETQYF; CDR3 DNA: TGCAGCGTTGAAAAGATCGACAGGGGGGAGACCCAGTACTTC
J gene: TRBJ1-1; D gene: TRBD1; V gene: TRBV19; clone size: NA; CDR3 protein: CASSMDRDPNTEAFF; CDR3 DNA: TGTGCCAGTAGTATGGACAGGGACCCGAACACTGAAGCTTTCTTT
J gene: TRBJ2-7; D gene: TRBD1; V gene: TRBV12-5; clone size: NA; CDR3 protein: CASGLGGGAGDEQYF; CDR3 DNA: TGTGCTAGTGGTTTGGGAGGGGGCGCCGGGGACGAGCAGTACTTC
J gene: TRBJ2-7; D gene: NA; V gene: TRBV2; clone size: once; CDR3 protein: CATRRGGAGSSYEQYF; CDR3 DNA: TGTGCCACCCGGAGGGGGGGGGCAGGTAGCTCCTACGAGCAGTACTTC
J gene: TRBJ1-5; D gene: NA; V gene: TRBV29-1; clone size: NA; CDR3 protein: CSVVWAANQPQHF; CDR3 DNA: TGCAGCGTTGTCTGGGCAGCAAATCAGCCCCAGCATTTT
J gene: TRBJ2-5; D gene: NA; V gene: TRBV5-6; clone size: NA; CDR3 protein: CASSLTGGMWETQYF; CDR3 DNA: TGTGCCAGCAGCTTGACGGGTGGAATGTGGGAGACCCAGTACTTC
J gene: TRBJ2-7; D gene: NA; V gene: TRBV30; clone size: few; CDR3 protein: CAWTQGSYEQYF; CDR3 DNA: TGTGCCTGGACCCAGGGGTCCTACGAGCAGTACTTC